This paragraph covers one T cell receptor (beta chain) sequence. Per germline, CDR1 LNHDA and CDR2 SQIVND (reference sequence). The ends were cut back, 4 bases at V and 1 base at J, with 7 bases in the middle. The CDR3 length is 14 residues. Per the original data handling: Amplified reference gene primers provided the basis for estimating nucleated cell counts. Method: immunoSEQ multiplex PCR; TCRdb's copy keeps in-frame clones and lacks some. V, J and clone size were drawn from that table, and D and trimming were deduced from the DNA. In the table there are 55,000 to 65,000 clones, around 86% of which are singletons. The data belong to a study of blood T cell repertoires in COVID-19.

What was sequenced was peripheral blood. This sequence originates from a woman of 80 years or more with acute or convalescent COVID-19. This chain uses TRBV19 with TRBJ2-2; D perhaps matches TRBD1 (6 bases). CDR3 loop: CASSRGGNTGELFF. CDR3 nucleotides: TGTGCCAGTAGTAGAGGGGGGAACACCGGGGAGCTGTTTTTT.